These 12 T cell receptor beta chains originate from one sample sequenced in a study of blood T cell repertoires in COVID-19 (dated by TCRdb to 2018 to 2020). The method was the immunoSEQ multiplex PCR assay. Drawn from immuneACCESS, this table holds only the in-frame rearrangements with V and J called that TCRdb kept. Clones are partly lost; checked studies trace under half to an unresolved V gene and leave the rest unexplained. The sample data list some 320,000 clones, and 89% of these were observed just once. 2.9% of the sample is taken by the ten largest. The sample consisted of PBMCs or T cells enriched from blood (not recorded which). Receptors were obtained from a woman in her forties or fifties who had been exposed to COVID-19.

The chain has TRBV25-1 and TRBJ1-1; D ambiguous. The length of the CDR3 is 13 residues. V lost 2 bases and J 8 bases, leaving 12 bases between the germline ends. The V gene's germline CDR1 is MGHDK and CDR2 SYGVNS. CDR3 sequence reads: CASSEGHRVEAFF. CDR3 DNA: TGTGCCAGCAGTGAAGGGCACCGAGTGGAAGCTTTCTTT.

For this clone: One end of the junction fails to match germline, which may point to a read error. The DNA for the CDR3 is TGTGCCAGTAGTGTAGACAGGGTGGGCAATCAGCCCCAGCATTTT. It yields the protein CASSVDRVGNQPQHF. The chain carries TRBV19 and TRBJ1-5; 7 positions match TRBD1. The CDR3 extends over 15 amino acids. Looked up from germline, CDR1 is LNHDA and CDR2 is SQIVND (reference sequence).

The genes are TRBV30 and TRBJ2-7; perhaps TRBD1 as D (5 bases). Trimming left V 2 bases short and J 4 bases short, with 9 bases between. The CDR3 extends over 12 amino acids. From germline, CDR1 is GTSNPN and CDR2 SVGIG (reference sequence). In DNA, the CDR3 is TGTGCCTGGAGTTCTGACAGTTACGAGCAGTACTTC. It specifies CAWSSDSYEQYF.

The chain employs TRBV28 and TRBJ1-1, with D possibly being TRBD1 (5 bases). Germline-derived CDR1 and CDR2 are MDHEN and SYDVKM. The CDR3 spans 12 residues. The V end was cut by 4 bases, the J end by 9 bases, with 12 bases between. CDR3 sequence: CASSSGRGKAFF. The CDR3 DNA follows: TGTGCCAGCAGTTCTGGGAGGGGTAAAGCTTTCTTT.

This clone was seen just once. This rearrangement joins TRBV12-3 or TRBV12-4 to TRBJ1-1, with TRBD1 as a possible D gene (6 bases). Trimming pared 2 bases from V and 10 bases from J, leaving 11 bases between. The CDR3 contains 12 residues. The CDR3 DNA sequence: TGTGCCAGCAGTTTACTACAGGGAACAGCTTTCTTT. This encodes CASSLLQGTAFF.

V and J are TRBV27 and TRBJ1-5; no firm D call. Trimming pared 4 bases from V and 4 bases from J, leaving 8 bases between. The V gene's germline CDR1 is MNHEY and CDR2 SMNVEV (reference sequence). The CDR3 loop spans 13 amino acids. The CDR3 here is CASSYAGNQPQHF. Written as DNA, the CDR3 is TGTGCCAGCAGTTACGCGGGGAATCAGCCCCAGCATTTT.

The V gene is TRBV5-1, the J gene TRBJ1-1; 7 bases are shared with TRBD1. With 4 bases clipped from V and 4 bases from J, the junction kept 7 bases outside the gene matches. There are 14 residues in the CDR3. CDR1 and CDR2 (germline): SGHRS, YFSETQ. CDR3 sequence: CASSAQGIATEAFF. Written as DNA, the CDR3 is TGCGCCAGCAGCGCACAGGGGATTGCCACTGAAGCTTTCTTT.

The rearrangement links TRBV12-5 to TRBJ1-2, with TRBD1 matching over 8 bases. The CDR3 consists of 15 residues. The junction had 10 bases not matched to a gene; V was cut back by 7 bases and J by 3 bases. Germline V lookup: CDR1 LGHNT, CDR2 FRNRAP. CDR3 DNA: TGTGCTAGTGCCGCGGATGGGACAGGCTACTATGGCTACACCTTC. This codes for CASAADGTGYYGYTF. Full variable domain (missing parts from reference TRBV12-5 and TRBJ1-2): DARVTQTPRHKVTEMGQEVTMRCQPILGHNTVFWYRQTMMQGLELLAYFRNRAPLDDSGMPKDRFSAEMPDATLATLKIQPSEPRDSAVYFCASAADGTGYYGYTFGSGTRLTVV.

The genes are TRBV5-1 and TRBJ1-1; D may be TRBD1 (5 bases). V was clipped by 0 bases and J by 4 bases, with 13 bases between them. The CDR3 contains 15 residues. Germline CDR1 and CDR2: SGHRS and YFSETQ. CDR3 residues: CASSLADRGRTEAFF. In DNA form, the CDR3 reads TGCGCCAGCAGCTTGGCCGACAGAGGCCGCACTGAAGCTTTCTTT.

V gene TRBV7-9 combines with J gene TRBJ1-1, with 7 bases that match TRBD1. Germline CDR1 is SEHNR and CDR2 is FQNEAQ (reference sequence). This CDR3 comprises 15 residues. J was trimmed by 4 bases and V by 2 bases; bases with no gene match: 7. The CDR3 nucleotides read TGTGCCAGCAGCTTAAATATAGGGGGCGTCACTGAAGCTTTCTTT. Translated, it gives CASSLNIGGVTEAFF.

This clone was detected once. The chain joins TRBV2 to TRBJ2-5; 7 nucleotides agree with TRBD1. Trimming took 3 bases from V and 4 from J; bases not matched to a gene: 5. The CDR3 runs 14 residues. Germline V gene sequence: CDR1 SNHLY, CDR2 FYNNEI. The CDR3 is CASSEIGGAETQYF. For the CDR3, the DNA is TGTGCCAGCAGTGAGATAGGGGGCGCAGAGACCCAGTACTTC.

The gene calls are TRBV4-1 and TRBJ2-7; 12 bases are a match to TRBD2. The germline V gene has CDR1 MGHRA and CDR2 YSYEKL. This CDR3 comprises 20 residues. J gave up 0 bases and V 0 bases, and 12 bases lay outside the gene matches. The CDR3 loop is CASSQEPPIRLAGASYEQYF. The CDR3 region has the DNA TGCGCCAGCAGCCAAGAACCCCCCATTAGACTAGCGGGGGCCTCCTACGAGCAGTACTTC.